Below, 24 T cell receptor beta chains from the same sample are listed, as sequenced in a study of blood T cell repertoires in COVID-19. This table comes from immunoSEQ multiplex PCR, and its TCRdb copy is limited to in-frame clones, with some not included. The repertoire consists of hundreds of thousands of clones, with 70% to 90% occurring once and the leading ten covering about 12%. Specimen: peripheral blood. These receptor sequences come from a young woman who had recovered from COVID-19.

This clone was counted once. CDR3 DNA sequence: TGTGCCAGCAGTAATGTCCCGGGACAGGGATCTGACGCGAACCATGGCTACACCTTC. Its protein product is CASSNVPGQGSDANHGYTF. The V and J genes are TRBV2 and TRBJ1-2; 9 bases agree with TRBD1. Germline-derived CDR1 and CDR2 are SNHLY and FYNNEI. The V gene end was trimmed by 5 bases and the J gene end by 6 bases; junction bases not matched to a gene: 22. This CDR3 region has 19 residues. The full variable domain, rest sourced from reference TRBV2 and TRBJ1-2, is EPEVTQTPSHQVTQMGQEVILRCVPISNHLYFYWYRQILGQKVEFLVSFYNNEISEKSEIFDDQFSVERPDGSNFTLKIRSTKLEDSAMYFCASSNVPGQGSDANHGYTFGSGTRLTVV.

The chain employs TRBV6-6 and TRBJ2-1, with TRBD2 matching over 8 bases. The germline CDR1 and CDR2 sequences are MNHNY and SVGAGI (reference sequence). This CDR3 has 12 residues. The V gene end was trimmed by 9 bases and the J gene end by 7 bases; junction bases not matched to a gene: 5. DNA of the CDR3: TGTGCCAGTACCCGGGAGGGGAATGAGCAGTTCTTC. This gives the protein CASTREGNEQFF.

CDR3 nucleotide sequence: TGCAGCGTTCGGATGGGCATGAACACTGAAGCTTTCTTT. Translating it yields CSVRMGMNTEAFF. The genes are TRBV29-1 and TRBJ1-1; the D is unclear. V was cut by 5 bases and J by 0 bases, with 10 bases left in between. Germline V gives CDR1 SQVTM, CDR2 ANQGSEA. The CDR3 length is 13 residues.

The chain uses TRBV4-3 and TRBJ2-3, with 11 bases aligning to TRBD2. V shed 8 bases, J shed 0 bases, and the junction held 4 bases outside the gene matches. Germline V gives CDR1 LGHNA, CDR2 YSLEER. The CDR3 has 15 residues. The CDR3 nucleotides read TGCGCCAGCGGGACTAGCGGAACTAGCACAGATACGCAGTATTTT. Translating gives CASGTSGTSTDTQYF.

The V and J genes are TRBV6-5 and TRBJ2-7, with 7 bases fitting TRBD1. CDR1 MNHEY and CDR2 SVGAGI come from the germline V gene. The CDR3 has 15 amino acids. Trimming took 5 bases from V and 2 from J; bases not matched to a gene: 9. The CDR3 DNA reads TGTGCCAGCAGTCCCGACAGGGATGTACCCTACGAGCAGTACTTC. Translation gives CASSPDRDVPYEQYF.

The chain joins TRBV4-1 to TRBJ2-1; TRBD1 agrees at 11 bases. The ends lost 1 base at V and 5 bases at J; junction bases unmatched: 4. The germline gives CDR1 MGHRA, CDR2 YSYEKL. CDR3 size: 16 residues. CDR3 nucleotide sequence: TGCGCCAGCAGCCAAGCCTGGGACAGGGGGAACAATGAGCAGTTCTTC. This codes for CASSQAWDRGNNEQFF.

V is TRBV2 and J is TRBJ1-4; 7 bases line up with TRBD1. J gave up 7 bases and V 6 bases, and 11 bases lay outside the gene matches. Per the germline V gene, CDR1 is SNHLY and CDR2 is FYNNEI. This CDR3 is 15 amino acids long. The CDR3 region is CASSSMTGLSEKLFF. In DNA form, the CDR3 reads TGTGCCAGCAGCTCCATGACAGGGTTAAGTGAAAAACTGTTTTTT.

This clone was picked up one time. V gene TRBV9 combines with J gene TRBJ1-6; D possibly corresponds to TRBD1 (5 bases). V lost 4 bases to trimming and J lost 4 bases, with 12 bases between them. Germline V gene lookup returns CDR1 SGDLS and CDR2 YYNGEE. This CDR3 comprises 15 residues. The CDR3 bases are TGTGCCAGCAGCATTACCGGGACTTATAATTCACCCCTCCACTTT. Its translation: CASSITGTYNSPLHF.

This chain joins TRBV11-2 and TRBJ2-7, with 8 bases aligning to TRBD1. J was trimmed by 5 bases and V by 1 base; bases with no gene match: 13. Germline CDR1 reads SGHAT; CDR2 reads FQNNGV. The CDR3 spans 17 residues. CDR3 in DNA: TGTGCCAGCAGCTTAGGAGGGGCCCGTGACAGGGGCCACGAGCAGTACTTC. Amino acid sequence: CASSLGGARDRGHEQYF.

Only a few counts were recorded for this clone. The rearrangement links TRBV4-3 to TRBJ2-4; D call uncertain. Looked up from germline, CDR1 is LGHNA and CDR2 is YSLEER. Trimming pared 1 base from V and 9 bases from J, leaving 13 bases between. This CDR3 comprises 14 residues. In DNA, the CDR3 is TGCGCCAGCAGCCAAGGATGGGCAGGCACCATTCAGTACTTC. This encodes CASSQGWAGTIQYF.

This clone was detected only a few times. This chain uses TRBV30 with TRBJ1-6; perhaps TRBD1 as D (6 bases). Trimming took off 3 bases at V and 0 bases at J, with 18 bases between the two ends. CDR3 length: 18 residues. Germline values: CDR1 GTSNPN, CDR2 SVGIG (reference sequence). This CDR3 is CAWRSSGHWSSYNSPLHF. The CDR3 DNA is TGTGCCTGGAGAAGTTCGGGACACTGGAGCTCCTATAATTCACCCCTCCACTTT.

This clone was counted a single time. The V and J genes are TRBV19 and TRBJ2-2, with a weak D call TRBD2 (6 bases). CDR1 and CDR2 from the germline V gene are LNHDA and SQIVND (reference sequence). The CDR3 totals 16 residues. Deletions cut 5 bases from V and 1 base from J, with 14 bases between. In DNA, the CDR3 is TGTGCCAGTAGTCTCTTCCGGGAGTGGAACACCGGGGAGCTGTTTTTT. Translation: CASSLFREWNTGELFF.

V and J are TRBV30 and TRBJ2-7; TRBD2 matches 8 bases. CDR3 size: 12 residues. V shed 7 bases and J 2 bases; nucleotides not matched to a gene: 4. The germline V gene encodes CDR1 GTSNPN and CDR2 SVGIG (reference sequence). In DNA, the CDR3 is TGTGCCTACCTCGGGGGGGCCTACGAGCAGTACTTC. Translated: CAYLGGAYEQYF.

The chain has TRBV9 and TRBJ2-4; 7 nucleotides match TRBD2. V was clipped by 6 bases and J by 5 bases; unmatched bases: 8. The CDR3 runs 14 residues. Germline values: CDR1 SGDLS, CDR2 YYNGEE. CDR3 nucleotide sequence: TGTGCCAGCACCGGGACTACTGGCGAAAACATTCAGTACTTC. Residues: CASTGTTGENIQYF.

The chain has TRBV7-5 and TRBJ2-2; TRBD1 is the table's D call and was not checked against the DNA. TRBV7-5 is flagged as a pseudogene. There are 15 residues in the CDR3. The CDR3 loop is CVRSVLGHNTGELFF. CDR3 DNA: TGTGTCAGAAGCGTATTGGGACATAACACCGGGGAGCTGTTTTTT.

The CDR3 here is CAWSVRRSQPQHF. The CDR3 DNA is TGTGCCTGGAGTGTGCGCCGGAGTCAGCCCCAGCATTTT. J is TRBJ1-5 and V is TRBV30; D gene unclear. Looked up from germline, CDR1 is GTSNPN and CDR2 is SVGIG (reference sequence). The CDR3 runs 13 residues. With 0 bases removed from V and 6 bases from J, the gap between germline ends came to 9 bases.

This clone was picked up a small number of times. The chain's CDR3 is CASSKTDSVPETQYF. For the CDR3, the DNA is TGTGCCAGCAGCAAGACAGACAGCGTCCCAGAGACCCAGTACTTC. The rearrangement links TRBV7-2 to TRBJ2-5, with a weak D call TRBD1 (5 bases). This CDR3 comprises 15 residues. The ends were cut back, 5 bases at V and 4 bases at J, with 17 bases in the middle. Germline assignment: CDR1 SGHTA and CDR2 FQGNSA.

This chain joins TRBV9 and TRBJ1-1; D is unclear. This CDR3 has 14 residues. V dropped 0 bases and J dropped 0 bases, with 6 bases sitting between them. Germline lookup yields CDR1 SGDLS and CDR2 YYNGEE. The CDR3 DNA reads as TGTGCCAGCAGCGTAGCGGGTATGAACACTGAAGCTTTCTTT. Its translation is CASSVAGMNTEAFF.

The rearrangement links TRBV30 to TRBJ2-7; 10 positions agree with TRBD2. This CDR3 is 20 amino acids long. The junction had 23 bases not matched to a gene; V was cut back by 2 bases and J by 4 bases. The V gene's germline CDR1 is GTSNPN and CDR2 SVGIG (reference sequence). CDR3 region: CAWSIRALIHGTSDGYEQYF. CDR3 DNA: TGTGCCTGGAGTATTCGGGCTTTAATACACGGGACTAGCGACGGTTACGAGCAGTACTTC. The full variable domain, rest sourced from reference TRBV30 and TRBJ2-7, is SQTIHQWPATLVQPVGSPLSLECTVEGTSNPNLYWYRQAAGRGLQLLFYSVGIGQISSEVPQNLSASRPQDRQFILSSKKLLLSDSGFYLCAWSIRALIHGTSDGYEQYFGPGTRLTVT.

This rearrangement joins TRBV4-3 to TRBJ2-6; 7 nucleotides align to TRBD1. The germline gives CDR1 LGHNA, CDR2 YSLEER. Trimming took 3 bases from V and 12 from J; bases not matched to a gene: 5. The CDR3 sequence is 13 residues long. CDR3 bases: TGCGCCAGCAGCCAGTTGACAGGGTCCGTCCTGACTTTC. Its translation: CASSQLTGSVLTF.

The gene calls are TRBV6-6 and TRBJ2-2; a weak D match, TRBD1 (5 bases). Between the trimmed V and J ends, which lost 6 bases and 0 bases, there was a span of 11 bases. Germline loops: CDR1 MNHNY, CDR2 SVGAGI (reference sequence). The CDR3 runs 15 residues. In DNA, the CDR3 is TGTGCCAGCAGCCGCAGGGTCGCGAACACCGGGGAGCTGTTTTTT. It is translated as CASSRRVANTGELFF.

J is TRBJ2-1 and V is TRBV4-2; TRBD1 matches 9 bases. From germline, CDR1 is LGHNA and CDR2 YNFKEQ. V shed 5 bases, J shed 4 bases, and the junction held 9 bases outside the gene matches. The CDR3 length is 16 residues. CDR3 protein: CASSGAGTGSYNEQFF. The DNA for the CDR3 is TGTGCCAGCAGCGGGGCCGGGACAGGGAGTTACAATGAGCAGTTCTTC.

J is TRBJ2-2 and V is TRBV6-1, with D perhaps TRBD2 (6 bases). Germline loops: CDR1 MNHNS, CDR2 SASEGT. The CDR3 totals 15 residues. V lost 2 bases to trimming and J lost 1 base, with 8 bases between them. The CDR3 here is CASSEPSENTGELFF. The DNA for the CDR3 is TGTGCCAGCAGTGAACCTAGCGAGAACACCGGGGAGCTGTTTTTT.

This sequence joins TRBV7-9 and TRBJ2-1; D might be TRBD2 (7 bases). In germline, CDR1 is SEHNR, CDR2 FQNEAQ (reference sequence). The CDR3 loop spans 15 amino acids. V was pared by 5 bases and J by 10 bases, with 21 bases between. The CDR3, as DNA: TGTGCCAGCAGCCCAGGGGCCCGGGGGGTCGACGAGCAGTTCTTC. Translating it yields CASSPGARGVDEQFF.